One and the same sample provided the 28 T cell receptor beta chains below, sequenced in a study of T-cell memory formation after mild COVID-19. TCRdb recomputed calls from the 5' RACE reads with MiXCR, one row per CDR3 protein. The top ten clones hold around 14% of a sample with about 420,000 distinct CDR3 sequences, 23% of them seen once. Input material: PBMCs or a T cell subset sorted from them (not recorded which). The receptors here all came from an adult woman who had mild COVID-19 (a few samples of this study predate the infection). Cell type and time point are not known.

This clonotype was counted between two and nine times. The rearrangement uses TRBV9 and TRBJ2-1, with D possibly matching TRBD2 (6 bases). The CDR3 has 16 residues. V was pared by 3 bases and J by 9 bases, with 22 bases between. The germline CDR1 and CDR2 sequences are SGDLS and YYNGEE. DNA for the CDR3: TGTGCCAGCAGCGGCACAGCGGGTCAATGGACGGGTGAGCAGTTCTTC. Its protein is CASSGTAGQWTGEQFF. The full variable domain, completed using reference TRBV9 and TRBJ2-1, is DSGVTQTPKHLITATGQRVTLRCSPRSGDLSVYWYQQSLDQGLQFLIQYYNGEERAKGNILERFSAQQFPDLHSELNLSSLELGDSALYFCASSGTAGQWTGEQFFGPGTRLTVL.

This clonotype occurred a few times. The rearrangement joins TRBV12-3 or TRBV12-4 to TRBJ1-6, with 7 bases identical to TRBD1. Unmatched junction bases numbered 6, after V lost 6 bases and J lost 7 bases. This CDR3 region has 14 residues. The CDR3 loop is CASRLTGKNSPLHF. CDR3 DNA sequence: TGTGCCAGCAGGCTGACAGGGAAGAATTCACCCCTCCACTTT.

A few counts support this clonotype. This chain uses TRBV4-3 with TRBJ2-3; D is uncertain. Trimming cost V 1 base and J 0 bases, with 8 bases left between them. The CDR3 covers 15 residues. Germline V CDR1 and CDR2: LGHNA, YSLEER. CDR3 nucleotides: TGCGCCAGCAGCCAAGGACCCGGAAGCACAGATACGCAGTATTTT. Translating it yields CASSQGPGSTDTQYF.

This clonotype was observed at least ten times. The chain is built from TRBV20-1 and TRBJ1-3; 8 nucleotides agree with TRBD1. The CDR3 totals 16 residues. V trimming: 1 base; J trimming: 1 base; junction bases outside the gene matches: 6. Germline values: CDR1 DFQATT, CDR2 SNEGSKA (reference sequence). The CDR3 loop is CSARVGQGASGNTIYF. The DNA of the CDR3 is TGCAGTGCTAGAGTGGGCCAGGGGGCGTCTGGAAACACCATATATTTT.

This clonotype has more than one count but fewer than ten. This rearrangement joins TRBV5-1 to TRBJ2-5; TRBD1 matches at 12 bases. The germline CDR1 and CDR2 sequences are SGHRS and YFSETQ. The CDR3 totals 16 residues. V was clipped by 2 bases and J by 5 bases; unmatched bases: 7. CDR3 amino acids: CASSFAGTGGWETQYF. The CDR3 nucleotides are TGCGCCAGCAGCTTCGCCGGGACAGGGGGCTGGGAGACCCAGTACTTC. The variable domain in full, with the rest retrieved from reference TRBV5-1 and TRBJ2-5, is KAGVTQTPRYLIKTRGQQVTLSCSPISGHRSVSWYQQTPGQGLQFLFEYFSETQRNKGNFPGRFSGRQFSNSRSEMNVSTLELGDSALYLCASSFAGTGGWETQYFGPGTRLLVL.

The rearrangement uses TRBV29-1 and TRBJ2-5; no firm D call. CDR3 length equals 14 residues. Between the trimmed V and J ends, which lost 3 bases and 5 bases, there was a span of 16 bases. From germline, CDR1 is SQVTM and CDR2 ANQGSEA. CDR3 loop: CSVDRYSVGETQYF. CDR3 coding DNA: TGCAGCGTTGACCGGTACTCGGTGGGGGAGACCCAGTACTTC.

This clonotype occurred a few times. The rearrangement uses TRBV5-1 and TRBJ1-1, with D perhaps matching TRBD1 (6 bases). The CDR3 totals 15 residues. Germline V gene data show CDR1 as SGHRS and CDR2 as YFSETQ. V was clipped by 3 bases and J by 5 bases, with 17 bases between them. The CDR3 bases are TGCGCCAGCAGCTGGACCCAGGGGATGGGGACTGAAGCTTTCTTT. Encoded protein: CASSWTQGMGTEAFF.

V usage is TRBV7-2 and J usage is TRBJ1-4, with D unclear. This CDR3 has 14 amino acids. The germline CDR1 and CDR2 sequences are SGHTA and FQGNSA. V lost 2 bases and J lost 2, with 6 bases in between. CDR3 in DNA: TGTGCCAGCAGCTTATACGGGACTAATGAAAAACTGTTTTTT. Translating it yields CASSLYGTNEKLFF.

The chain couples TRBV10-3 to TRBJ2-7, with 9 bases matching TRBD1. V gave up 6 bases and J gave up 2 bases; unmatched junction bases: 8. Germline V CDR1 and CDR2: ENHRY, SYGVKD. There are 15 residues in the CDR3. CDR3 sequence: CAISRDRDKPYEQYF. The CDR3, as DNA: TGTGCCATCAGCCGGGACAGGGATAAACCCTACGAGCAGTACTTC.

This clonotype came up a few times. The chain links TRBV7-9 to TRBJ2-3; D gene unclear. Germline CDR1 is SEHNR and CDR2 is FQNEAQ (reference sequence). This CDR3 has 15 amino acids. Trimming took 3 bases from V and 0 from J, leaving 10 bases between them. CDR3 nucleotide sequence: TGTGCCAGCAGCTTGATCGACGAGAGCACAGATACGCAGTATTTT. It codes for CASSLIDESTDTQYF.

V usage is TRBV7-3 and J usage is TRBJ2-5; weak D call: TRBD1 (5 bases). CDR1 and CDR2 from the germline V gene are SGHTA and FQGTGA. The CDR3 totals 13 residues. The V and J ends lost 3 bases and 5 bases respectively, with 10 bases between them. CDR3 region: CASSLDTWETQYF. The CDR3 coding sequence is TGTGCCAGCAGCTTGGACACGTGGGAGACCCAGTACTTC.

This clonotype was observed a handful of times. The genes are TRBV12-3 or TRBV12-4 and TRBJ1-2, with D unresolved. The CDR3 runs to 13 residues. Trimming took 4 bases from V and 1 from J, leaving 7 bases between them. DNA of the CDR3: TGTGCCAGCAGTTCCCTGGATAACTATGGCTACACCTTC. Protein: CASSSLDNYGYTF.

The CDR3, as DNA: TGTGCCAGCAGCAGGGACGGGTGGTCAATGAACACCGGGGAGCTGTTTTTT. This translates into CASSRDGWSMNTGELFF. The J gene is TRBJ2-2, the V gene TRBV2, with D tentatively TRBD1 or TRBD2 (5 bases each). V gave up 6 bases and J gave up 1 base, with 18 bases separating them. CDR1 is SNHLY and CDR2 is FYNNEI in the germline V gene. The CDR3 consists of 17 residues.

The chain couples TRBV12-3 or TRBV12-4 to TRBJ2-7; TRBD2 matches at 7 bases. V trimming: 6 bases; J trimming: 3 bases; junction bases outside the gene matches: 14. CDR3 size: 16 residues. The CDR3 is CASSLGGSAWGYEQYF. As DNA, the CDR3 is TGTGCCAGCAGCCTGGGGGGGTCGGCCTGGGGCTACGAGCAGTACTTC.

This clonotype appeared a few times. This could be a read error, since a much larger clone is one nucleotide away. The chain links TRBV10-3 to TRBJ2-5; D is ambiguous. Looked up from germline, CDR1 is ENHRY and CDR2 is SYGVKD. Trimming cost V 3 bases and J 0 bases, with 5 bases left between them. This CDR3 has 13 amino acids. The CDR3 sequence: CAISEKDQETQYF. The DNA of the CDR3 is TGTGCCATCAGTGAAAAGGACCAAGAGACCCAGTACTTC.

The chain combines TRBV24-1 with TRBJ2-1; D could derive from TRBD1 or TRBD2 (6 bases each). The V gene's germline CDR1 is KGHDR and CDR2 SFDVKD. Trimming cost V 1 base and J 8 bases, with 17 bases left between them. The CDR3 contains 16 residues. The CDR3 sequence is CATSDFTRGGVDEQFF. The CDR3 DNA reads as TGTGCCACCAGTGATTTTACCAGGGGAGGTGTTGATGAGCAGTTCTTC.

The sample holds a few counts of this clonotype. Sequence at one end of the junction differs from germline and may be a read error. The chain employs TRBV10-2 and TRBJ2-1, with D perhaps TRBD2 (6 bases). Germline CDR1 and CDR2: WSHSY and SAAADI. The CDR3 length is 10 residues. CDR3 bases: TGCGCCAGCAGTGAGGGACTACTGGTCTTC. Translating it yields CASSEGLLVF.

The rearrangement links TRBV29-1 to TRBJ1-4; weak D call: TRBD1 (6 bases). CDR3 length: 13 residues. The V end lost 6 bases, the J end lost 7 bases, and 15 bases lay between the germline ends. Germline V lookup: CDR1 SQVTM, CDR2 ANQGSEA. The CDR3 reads CSVAGVAGEKLFF. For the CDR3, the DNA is TGCAGCGTCGCAGGGGTGGCGGGTGAAAAACTGTTTTTT.

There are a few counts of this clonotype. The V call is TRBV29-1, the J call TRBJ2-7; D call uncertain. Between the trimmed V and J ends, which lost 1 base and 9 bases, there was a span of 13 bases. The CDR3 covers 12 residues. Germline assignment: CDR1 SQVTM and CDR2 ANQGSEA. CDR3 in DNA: TGCAGCGTTGAAGCGGACGGGCTGGGGCAGTACTTC. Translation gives CSVEADGLGQYF.

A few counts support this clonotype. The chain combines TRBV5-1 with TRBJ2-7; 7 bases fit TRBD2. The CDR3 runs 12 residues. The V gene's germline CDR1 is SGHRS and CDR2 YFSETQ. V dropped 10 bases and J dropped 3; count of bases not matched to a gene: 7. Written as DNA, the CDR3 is TGCGCCTTCATGGGGAGGGACTACGAGCAGTACTTC. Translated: CAFMGRDYEQYF.

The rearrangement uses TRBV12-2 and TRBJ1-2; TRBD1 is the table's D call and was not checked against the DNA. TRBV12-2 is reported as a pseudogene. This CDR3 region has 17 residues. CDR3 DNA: TGTGCAAGTCGCTGTGAAGCCCCCGACAACCCTAACTATGGCTACACCTTC. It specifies CASRCEAPDNPNYGYTF.

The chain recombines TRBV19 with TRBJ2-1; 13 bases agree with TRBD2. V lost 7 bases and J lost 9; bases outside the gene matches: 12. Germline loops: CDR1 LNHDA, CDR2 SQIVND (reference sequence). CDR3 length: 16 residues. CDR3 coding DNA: TGTGCCAGTACCCGACTAGCGGGAGGTGTGTACCCTGAGCAGTTCTTC. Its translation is CASTRLAGGVYPEQFF.

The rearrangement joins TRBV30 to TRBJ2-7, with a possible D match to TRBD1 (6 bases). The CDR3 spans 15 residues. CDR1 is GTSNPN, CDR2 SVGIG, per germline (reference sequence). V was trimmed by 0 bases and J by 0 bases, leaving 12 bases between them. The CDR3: CAWSVQGSVSYEQYF. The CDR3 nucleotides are TGTGCCTGGAGTGTCCAGGGGTCTGTCTCCTACGAGCAGTACTTC.

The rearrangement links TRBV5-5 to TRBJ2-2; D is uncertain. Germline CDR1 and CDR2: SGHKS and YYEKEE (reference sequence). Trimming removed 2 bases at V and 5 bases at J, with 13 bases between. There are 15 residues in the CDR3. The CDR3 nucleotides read TGTGCCAGCAGCTTTGGCAGGCTTTTAACCGGGGAGCTGTTTTTT. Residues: CASSFGRLLTGELFF.

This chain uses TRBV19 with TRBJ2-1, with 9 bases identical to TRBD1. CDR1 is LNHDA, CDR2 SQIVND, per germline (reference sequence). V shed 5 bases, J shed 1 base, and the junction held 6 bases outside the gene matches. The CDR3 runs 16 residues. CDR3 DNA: TGTGCCAGTAGTTGGACAGGGGACGGGTCCTACAATGAGCAGTTCTTC. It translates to CASSWTGDGSYNEQFF.

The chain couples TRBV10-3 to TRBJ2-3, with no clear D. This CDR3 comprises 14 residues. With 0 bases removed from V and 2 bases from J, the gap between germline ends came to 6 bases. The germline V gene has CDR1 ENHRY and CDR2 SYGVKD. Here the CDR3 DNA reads TGTGCCATCAGTGAGTCGAGCAACACAGATACGCAGTATTTT. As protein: CAISESSNTDTQYF.

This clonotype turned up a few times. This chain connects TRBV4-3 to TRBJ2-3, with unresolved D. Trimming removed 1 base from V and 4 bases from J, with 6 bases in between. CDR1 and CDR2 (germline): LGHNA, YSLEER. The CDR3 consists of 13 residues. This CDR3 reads CASSQAYSDTQYF. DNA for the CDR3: TGCGCCAGCAGCCAAGCCTATTCAGATACGCAGTATTTT.

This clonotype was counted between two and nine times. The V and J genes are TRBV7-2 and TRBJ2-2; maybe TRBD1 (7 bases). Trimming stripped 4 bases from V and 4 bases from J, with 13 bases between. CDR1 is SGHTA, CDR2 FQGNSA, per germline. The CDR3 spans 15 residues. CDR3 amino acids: CASSWRGQSTGELFF. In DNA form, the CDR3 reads TGTGCCAGCAGCTGGAGGGGGCAGAGCACCGGGGAGCTGTTTTTT.